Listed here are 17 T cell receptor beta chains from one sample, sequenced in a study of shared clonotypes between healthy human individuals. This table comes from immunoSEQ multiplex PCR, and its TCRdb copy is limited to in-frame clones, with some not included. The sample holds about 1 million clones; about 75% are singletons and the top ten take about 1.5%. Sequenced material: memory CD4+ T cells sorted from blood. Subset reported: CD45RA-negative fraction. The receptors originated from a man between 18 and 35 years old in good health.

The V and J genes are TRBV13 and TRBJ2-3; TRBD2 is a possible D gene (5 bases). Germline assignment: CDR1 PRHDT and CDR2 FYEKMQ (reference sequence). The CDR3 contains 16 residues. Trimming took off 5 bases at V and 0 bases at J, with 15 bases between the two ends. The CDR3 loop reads CASSPRGRWSTDTQYF. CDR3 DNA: TGTGCCAGCAGCCCACGAGGGCGTTGGAGCACAGATACGCAGTATTTT.

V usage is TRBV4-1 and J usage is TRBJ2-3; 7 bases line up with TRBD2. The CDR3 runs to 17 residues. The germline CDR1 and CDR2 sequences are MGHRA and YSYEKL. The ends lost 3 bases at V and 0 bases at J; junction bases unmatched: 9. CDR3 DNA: TGCGCCAGCAGCCATTCCCGGCTAGCGGATAGCACAGATACGCAGTATTTT. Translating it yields CASSHSRLADSTDTQYF.

This chain's CDR3 is CASSFPGRPGFF. DNA of the CDR3: TGTGCCAGCAGTTTCCCGGGGCGTCCCGGGTTCTTC. This rearrangement joins TRBV27 to TRBJ2-1, with D perhaps assigned TRBD1 or TRBD2 (5 bases each). Deletions cut 3 bases from V and 15 bases from J, with 15 bases between. The CDR3 has 12 residues. Germline lookup yields CDR1 MNHEY and CDR2 SMNVEV (reference sequence).

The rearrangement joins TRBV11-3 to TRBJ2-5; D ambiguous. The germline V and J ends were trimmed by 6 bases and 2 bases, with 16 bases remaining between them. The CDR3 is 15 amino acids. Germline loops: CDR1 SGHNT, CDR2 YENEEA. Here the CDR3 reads CASSKGTQLQETQYF. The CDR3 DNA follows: TGTGCCAGCAGTAAGGGCACCCAGTTACAAGAGACCCAGTACTTC. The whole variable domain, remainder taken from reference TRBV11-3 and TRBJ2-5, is EAGVVQSPRYKIIEKKQPVAFWCNPISGHNTLYWYLQNLGQGPELLIRYENEEAVDDSQLPKDRFSAERLKGVDSTLKIQPAELGDSAVYLCASSKGTQLQETQYFGPGTRLLVL.

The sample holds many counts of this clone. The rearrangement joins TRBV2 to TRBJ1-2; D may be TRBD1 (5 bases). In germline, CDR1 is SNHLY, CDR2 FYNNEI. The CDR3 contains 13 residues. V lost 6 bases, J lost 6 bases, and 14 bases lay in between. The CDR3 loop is CASRRAGTDGYTF. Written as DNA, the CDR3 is TGTGCCAGCAGGCGGGCAGGGACTGATGGCTACACCTTC.

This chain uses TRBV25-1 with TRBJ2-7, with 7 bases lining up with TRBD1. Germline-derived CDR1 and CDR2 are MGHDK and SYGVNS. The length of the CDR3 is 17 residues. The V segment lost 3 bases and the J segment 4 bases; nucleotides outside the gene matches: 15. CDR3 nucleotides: TGTGCCAGCAGTGAGGGAATCGACGGGACAGCTTTTTACGAGCAGTACTTC. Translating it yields CASSEGIDGTAFYEQYF.

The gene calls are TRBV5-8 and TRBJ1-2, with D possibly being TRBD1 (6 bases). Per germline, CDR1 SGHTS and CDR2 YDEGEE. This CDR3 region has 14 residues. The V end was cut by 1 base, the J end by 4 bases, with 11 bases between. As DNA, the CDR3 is TGTGCCAGCAGCTTGTACAGGGCCCTCTATGGCTACACCTTC. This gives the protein CASSLYRALYGYTF.

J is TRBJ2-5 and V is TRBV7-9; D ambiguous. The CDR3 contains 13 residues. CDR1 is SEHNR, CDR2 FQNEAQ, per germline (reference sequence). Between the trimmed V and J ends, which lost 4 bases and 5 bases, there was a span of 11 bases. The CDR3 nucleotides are TGTGCCAGCAGCTCAACGGAAACCGAGACCCAGTACTTC. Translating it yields CASSSTETETQYF.

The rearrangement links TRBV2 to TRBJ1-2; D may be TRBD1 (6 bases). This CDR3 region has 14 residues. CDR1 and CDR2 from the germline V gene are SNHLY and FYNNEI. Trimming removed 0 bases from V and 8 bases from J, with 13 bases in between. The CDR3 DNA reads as TGTGCCAGCAGTGAAGCCCTACAGGGAGGAGGCTACACCTTC. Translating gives CASSEALQGGGYTF. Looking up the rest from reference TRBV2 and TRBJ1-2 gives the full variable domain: EPEVTQTPSHQVTQMGQEVILRCVPISNHLYFYWYRQILGQKVEFLVSFYNNEISEKSEIFDDQFSVERPDGSNFTLKIRSTKLEDSAMYFCASSEALQGGGYTFGSGTRLTVV.

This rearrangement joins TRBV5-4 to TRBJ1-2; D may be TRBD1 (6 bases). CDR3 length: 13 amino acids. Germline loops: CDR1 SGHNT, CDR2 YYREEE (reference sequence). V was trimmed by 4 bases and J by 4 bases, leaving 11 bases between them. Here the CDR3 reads CASSADSLYGYTF. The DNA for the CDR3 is TGTGCCAGCAGCGCGGACAGTCTCTATGGCTACACCTTC. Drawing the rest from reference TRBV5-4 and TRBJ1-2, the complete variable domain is ETGVTQSPTHLIKTRGQQVTLRCSSQSGHNTVSWYQQALGQGPQFIFQYYREEENGRGNFPPRFSGLQFPNYSSELNVNALELDDSALYLCASSADSLYGYTFGSGTRLTVV.

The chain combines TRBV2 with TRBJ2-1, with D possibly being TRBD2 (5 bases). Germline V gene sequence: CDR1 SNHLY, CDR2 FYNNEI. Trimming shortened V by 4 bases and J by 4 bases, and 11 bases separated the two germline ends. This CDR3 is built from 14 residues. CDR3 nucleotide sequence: TGTGCCAGCAGTGTCTGGACTCAGTACAATGAGCAGTTCTTC. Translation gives CASSVWTQYNEQFF.

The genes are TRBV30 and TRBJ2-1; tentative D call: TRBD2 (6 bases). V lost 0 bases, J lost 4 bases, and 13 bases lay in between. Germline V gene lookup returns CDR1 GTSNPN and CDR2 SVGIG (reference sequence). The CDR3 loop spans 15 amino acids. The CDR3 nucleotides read TGTGCCTGGAGTGTAACGGCTAGCGTGTACAATGAGCAGTTCTTC. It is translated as CAWSVTASVYNEQFF.

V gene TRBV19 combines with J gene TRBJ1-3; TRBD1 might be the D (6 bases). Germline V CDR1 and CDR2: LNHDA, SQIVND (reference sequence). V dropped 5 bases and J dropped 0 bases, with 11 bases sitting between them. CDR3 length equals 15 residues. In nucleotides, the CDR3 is TGTGCCAGTAGTCCCGGACAGATCTCTGGAAACACCATATATTTT. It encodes CASSPGQISGNTIYF.

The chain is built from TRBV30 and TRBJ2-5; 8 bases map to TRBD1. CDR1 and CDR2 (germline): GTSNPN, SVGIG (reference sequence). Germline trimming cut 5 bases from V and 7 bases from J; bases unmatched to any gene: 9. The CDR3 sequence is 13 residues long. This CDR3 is CAWGGQAVGTQYF. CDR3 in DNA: TGTGCCTGGGGGGGACAGGCCGTAGGGACCCAGTACTTC.

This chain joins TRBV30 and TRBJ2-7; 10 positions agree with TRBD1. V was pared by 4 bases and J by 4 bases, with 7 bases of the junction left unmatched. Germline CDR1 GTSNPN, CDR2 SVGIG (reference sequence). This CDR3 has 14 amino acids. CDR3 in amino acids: CAWTVQDRGYEQYF. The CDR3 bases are TGTGCCTGGACTGTCCAGGACAGGGGGTACGAGCAGTACTTC.

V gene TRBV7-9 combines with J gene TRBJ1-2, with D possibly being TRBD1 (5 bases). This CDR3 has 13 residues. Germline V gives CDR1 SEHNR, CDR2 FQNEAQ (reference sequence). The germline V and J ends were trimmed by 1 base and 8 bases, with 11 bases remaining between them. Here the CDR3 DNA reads TGTGCCAGCAGCTTAGGGCAGGGTTTCGGCTACACCTTC. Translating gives CASSLGQGFGYTF.

CDR3 sequence: CASSVGTGEYEQFF. In DNA form, the CDR3 reads TGTGCCAGCAGCGTAGGGACAGGGGAATATGAGCAGTTCTTC. V gene TRBV9 combines with J gene TRBJ2-1; 9 nucleotides align to TRBD1. J lost 8 bases, V lost 0 bases, and 3 bases had no gene match. This CDR3 region has 14 residues. Germline CDR1 and CDR2: SGDLS and YYNGEE. Using reference TRBV9 and TRBJ2-1 for the parts outside the CDR3, the full variable domain is DSGVTQTPKHLITATGQRVTLRCSPRSGDLSVYWYQQSLDQGLQFLIQYYNGEERAKGNILERFSAQQFPDLHSELNLSSLELGDSALYFCASSVGTGEYEQFFGPGTRLTVL.